This TCR beta chain emerged from a study of T-cell reconstitution after alpha-beta-depleted transplantation in children (TCRdb year 2016). Regarding the complete study: The study quantitatively tracked T-cell immune reconstitution after TCRalphabeta/CD19-depleted allogeneic hematopoietic cell transplantation in children using TCR repertoire profiling.

Counted from cysteine to phenylalanine, this CDR3 has 16 amino acids. Only the CDR3 DNA is retained, 48 bases long and in frame from the first base. V is trimmed back by 4 bases and J by 0 bases, and the junction contains 5 bases that no gene match accounts for. CDR1 MGHRA and CDR2 YSYEKL were looked up in the germline V gene. The table lists this clonotype with a few counts. This clone's antigen is unknown. No base qualities exist here, and no much larger clone lies one base off it. Library creation used PCR. The sequencing machine was an Illumina HiSeq 2500. TCR library preparation used molecular barcoding, with unique molecular identifiers applied to normalize quantification of the TCRbeta repertoire. TCRdb reran the public reads through fastp at Q25 and MiXCR, keeping productive beta chains. Duplicate CDR3 protein sequences are folded into a single record with the most common DNA and genes. The sample records nearly 400,000 distinct CDR3 sequences, around 21% of which are singletons. The top ten clonotypes cover 3.8% of the sample.

The sequence joins TRBV4-1 to TRBJ2-5; TRBD2 aligns with 10 central bases. Specimen: PBMCs from the stem cell graft donor, collected from the stem cell graft. The TCR originated in a human donor who donated a stem cell graft to a child with acute myeloid leukemia. The CDR3 sequence is CASSPPSGRHQETQYF. At the DNA level, the sequence is TGCGCCAGCAGCCCCCCTAGCGGGAGACACCAAGAGACCCAGTACTTC.